These 25 T cell receptor beta chains originate from one sample sequenced in a study of T cells in narcolepsy. Some clones are missing from TCRdb's copy, which holds only in-frame ones; the method was immunoSEQ multiplex PCR. The table has about 32,000 clones, around 90% seen once; the top ten hold 0.83%. Material for sequencing was CD45RA- memory CD4+ T cells from PBMCs. These receptors were collected from a human donor with narcolepsy.

V is TRBV6-5 and J is TRBJ2-3; D is unresolved. CDR3 length: 13 amino acids. Deletions cut 0 bases from V and 6 bases from J, with 7 bases between. The germline V gene has CDR1 MNHEY and CDR2 SVGAGI. DNA of the CDR3: TGTGCCAGCAGTTACTCGGCCCTGGATACGCAGTATTTT. It codes for CASSYSALDTQYF.

The CDR3 DNA reads as TGTGCCAGCACCTTTGGCCCCAGCACAGATACGCAGTATTTT. Protein sequence: CASTFGPSTDTQYF. V gene TRBV6-1 combines with J gene TRBJ2-3; D is uncertain. The CDR3 extends over 14 amino acids. The germline V and J ends were trimmed by 7 bases and 0 bases, with 11 bases remaining between them. The germline gives CDR1 MNHNS, CDR2 SASEGT.

The J gene is TRBJ1-1, the V gene TRBV5-6; a weak D match, TRBD1 (5 bases). The CDR3 runs to 16 residues. Trimming shortened V by 4 bases and J by 1 base, and 17 bases separated the two germline ends. Germline V gene lookup returns CDR1 SGHDT and CDR2 YYEEEE. The CDR3 loop reads CASSGGARWENTEAFF. The CDR3, as DNA: TGTGCCAGCAGCGGCGGGGCAAGGTGGGAGAACACTGAAGCTTTCTTT.

J is TRBJ1-1 and V is TRBV6-6; tentatively, D is TRBD1 (6 bases). The V and J ends lost 4 bases and 10 bases respectively, with 10 bases between them. CDR3 length: 11 amino acids. Germline loops: CDR1 MNHNY, CDR2 SVGAGI (reference sequence). The CDR3 spells CASSSARGAFF. As DNA, the CDR3 is TGTGCCAGCAGTTCCGCCAGGGGAGCTTTCTTT.

This rearrangement joins TRBV5-4 to TRBJ2-7; 9 bases agree with TRBD2. This CDR3 has 17 amino acids. Per the germline V gene, CDR1 is SGHNT and CDR2 is YYREEE (reference sequence). The V and J ends lost 4 bases and 2 bases, in that order; junction bases with no gene match: 13. CDR3 DNA sequence: TGTGCCAGCAGCGCGGGTATCATCGCTAGCGGGGCCTACGAGCAGTACTTC. It is translated as CASSAGIIASGAYEQYF. Full variable domain (rest looked up from reference TRBV5-4 and TRBJ2-7): ETGVTQSPTHLIKTRGQQVTLRCSSQSGHNTVSWYQQALGQGPQFIFQYYREEENGRGNFPPRFSGLQFPNYSSELNVNALELDDSALYLCASSAGIIASGAYEQYFGPGTRLTVT.

The genes are TRBV28 and TRBJ2-3, with TRBD1 matching 8 bases. The CDR3 covers 13 residues. J lost 6 bases, V lost 6 bases, and 5 bases had no gene match. Germline lookup yields CDR1 MDHEN and CDR2 SYDVKM. In DNA form, the CDR3 reads TGTGCCAGCAGATCAGGGGGCGCGGATACGCAGTATTTT. This codes for CASRSGGADTQYF.

The chain employs TRBV6-5 and TRBJ2-7; tentative D call: TRBD1 (5 bases). Germline V gives CDR1 MNHEY, CDR2 SVGAGI. This CDR3 is built from 15 residues. Trimming shortened V by 0 bases and J by 4 bases, and 13 bases separated the two germline ends. The CDR3 reads CASSYSTTRVYEQYF. CDR3 DNA: TGTGCCAGCAGTTACTCAACCACCAGGGTTTACGAGCAGTACTTC.

J is TRBJ2-5 and V is TRBV5-6; D not resolved. CDR3 length: 14 amino acids. V gave up 3 bases and J gave up 4 bases, with 13 bases separating them. The germline V gene has CDR1 SGHDT and CDR2 YYEEEE. CDR3 nucleotide sequence: TGTGCCAGCAGCTCTAGGCTAGATGGAGAGACCCAGTACTTC. Its protein is CASSSRLDGETQYF.

V and J are TRBV29-1 and TRBJ2-1, with a possible D match to TRBD2 (5 bases). The CDR3 contains 14 residues. Trimming took off 6 bases at V and 2 bases at J, with 14 bases between the two ends. Germline V gene lookup returns CDR1 SQVTM and CDR2 ANQGSEA. The CDR3 reads CSVAREGTYNEQFF. The DNA of the CDR3 is TGCAGCGTCGCTCGAGAGGGAACCTACAATGAGCAGTTCTTC.

A few counts support this clone. The chain employs TRBV19 and TRBJ1-6, with 8 nucleotides matching TRBD1. Germline CDR1 LNHDA, CDR2 SQIVND (reference sequence). The CDR3 contains 15 residues. Trimming cost V 7 bases and J 11 bases; bases outside gene matches: 13. The DNA for the CDR3 is TGTGCCAGTACCCTAGGGACAGGAAATTTGGCACCCCTCCACTTT. Protein product: CASTLGTGNLAPLHF.

This clone has a handful of counts. The V and J genes are TRBV4-2 and TRBJ1-1; 7 bases match TRBD1. Germline lookup yields CDR1 LGHNA and CDR2 YNFKEQ. Trimming cost V 2 bases and J 1 base; bases outside gene matches: 4. This CDR3 region has 15 residues. The CDR3 spells CASSQLNRGNTEAFF. CDR3 sequence (DNA): TGTGCCAGCAGCCAACTAAACAGGGGGAACACTGAAGCTTTCTTT.

The chain has TRBV29-1 and TRBJ2-1; D is possibly TRBD1 (7 bases). This CDR3 has 16 residues. Germline V lookup: CDR1 SQVTM, CDR2 ANQGSEA. Deletions cut 4 bases from V and 10 bases from J, with 26 bases between. The CDR3 loop is CSVGVGGGDKLREQFF. CDR3 coding DNA: TGCAGCGTTGGGGTAGGGGGCGGGGACAAGTTGCGGGAGCAGTTCTTC.

J is TRBJ2-7 and V is TRBV6-5; possibly TRBD1 for D (6 bases). The CDR3 totals 12 residues. Deletions cut 5 bases from V and 6 bases from J, with 11 bases between. Germline-derived CDR1 and CDR2 are MNHEY and SVGAGI. CDR3 coding DNA: TGTGCCAGCAGTCCACAGGGCTTCGAGCAGTACTTC. It translates to CASSPQGFEQYF.

The genes are TRBV12-5 and TRBJ2-1; D may be TRBD2 (6 bases). V was trimmed by 1 base and J by 13 bases, leaving 26 bases between them. CDR3 length equals 17 residues. CDR1 LGHNT and CDR2 FRNRAP come from the germline V gene. DNA of the CDR3: TGTGCTAGTGGTTTGGGGACCGGGAGAATAATCGGGGGTGGACAGTTCTTC. Protein sequence: CASGLGTGRIIGGGQFF.

The V and J genes are TRBV20-1 and TRBJ2-7; the D is unclear. Trimming shortened V by 6 bases and J by 6 bases, and 12 bases separated the two germline ends. CDR1 is DFQATT and CDR2 is SNEGSKA in the germline V gene (reference sequence). The CDR3 totals 11 residues. The CDR3 DNA sequence: TGCAGTGCCCTATCGTTTGGCGAGCAGTACTTC. It encodes CSALSFGEQYF.

As DNA, the CDR3 is TGCGCCAGCAGTGACAGGGGGCCCTCAGAGTCCAAGGAAGAAGCTTTCTTT. The encoded protein is CASSDRGPSESKEEAFF. The rearrangement joins TRBV10-1 to TRBJ1-1; 8 bases are shared with TRBD1. Germline CDR1 reads WNHNN; CDR2 reads SYGVQD (reference sequence). The V and J ends lost 3 bases and 8 bases, in that order; junction bases with no gene match: 17. The CDR3 is 17 residues long.

The J gene is TRBJ1-2, the V gene TRBV30; 8 bases align to TRBD1. The junction had 13 bases not matched to a gene; V was cut back by 8 bases and J by 8 bases. This CDR3 is built from 13 residues. Germline V gene sequence: CDR1 GTSNPN, CDR2 SVGIG (reference sequence). Here the CDR3 DNA reads TGTGCCGGAAAACAGGGGGGGAAAGAGGGCTACACCTTC. This encodes CAGKQGGKEGYTF.

The CDR3 protein is CASSSNRALGGYTF. The CDR3 nucleotides read TGTGCCAGCAGCTCCAACAGGGCCTTGGGAGGCTACACCTTC. This rearrangement joins TRBV7-2 to TRBJ1-2; tentatively, D is TRBD1 (6 bases). The CDR3 covers 14 residues. With 4 bases removed from V and 8 bases from J, the gap between germline ends came to 17 bases. Per germline, CDR1 SGHTA and CDR2 FQGNSA.

This clone was counted a single time. The chain carries TRBV7-9 and TRBJ2-6; 9 nucleotides line up with TRBD1. V was clipped by 4 bases and J by 3 bases; unmatched bases: 13. The CDR3 has 19 residues. Germline assignment: CDR1 SEHNR and CDR2 FQNEAQ (reference sequence). CDR3 nucleotide sequence: TGTGCCAGCAGCTCGGACAGGGGTCTCCTTTTGGATGGGGCCAACGTCCTGACTTTC. Its translation is CASSSDRGLLLDGANVLTF.

The rearrangement links TRBV5-6 to TRBJ2-7; 7 nucleotides agree with TRBD2. Germline CDR1 and CDR2: SGHDT and YYEEEE. The V and J ends lost 3 bases and 5 bases, in that order; junction bases with no gene match: 5. The CDR3 consists of 13 residues. CDR3 DNA sequence: TGTGCCAGCAGCTCCCTCGGGGGGAACGAGCAGTACTTC. Translated: CASSSLGGNEQYF. The full variable domain, with the rest looked up from reference TRBV5-6 and TRBJ2-7, is DAGVTQSPTHLIKTRGQQVTLRCSPKSGHDTVSWYQQALGQGPQFIFQYYEEEERQRGNFPDRFSGHQFPNYSSELNVNALLLGDSALYLCASSSLGGNEQYFGPGTRLTVT.

The chain is built from TRBV7-9 and TRBJ1-1; possible D gene TRBD1, 6 bases. CDR1 is SEHNR, CDR2 FQNEAQ, per germline (reference sequence). This CDR3 has 14 residues. The V end lost 1 base, the J end lost 4 bases, and 10 bases lay between the germline ends. The DNA of the CDR3 is TGTGCCAGCAGCTTAGAGGGGGGGAGCACTGAAGCTTTCTTT. Translated: CASSLEGGSTEAFF.

CDR3 amino acids: CASSPRRAGANVLTF. The CDR3 nucleotides read TGCGCCAGCAGCCCGCGCAGGGCTGGGGCCAACGTCCTGACTTTC. The chain links TRBV4-3 to TRBJ2-6, with D maybe TRBD1 (5 bases). The CDR3 is made up of 15 amino acids. CDR1 LGHNA and CDR2 YSLEER come from the germline V gene. Trimming stripped 4 bases from V and 2 bases from J, with 9 bases between.

This chain links TRBV28 with TRBJ1-5, with 9 positions matching TRBD1. V dropped 8 bases and J dropped 3; count of bases not matched to a gene: 11. This CDR3 contains 16 residues. CDR1 MDHEN and CDR2 SYDVKM come from the germline V gene. The CDR3 DNA reads TGTGCCAGCGCTGCTCCGGGACAGGGTTCCAATCAGCCCCAGCATTTT. This codes for CASAAPGQGSNQPQHF.

CDR3 protein: CASSLGGIGSYEQYF. The CDR3 nucleotides read TGTGCCAGCAGCCTCGGGGGGATCGGCTCCTACGAGCAGTACTTC. The chain has TRBV6-1 and TRBJ2-5, with 7 bases fitting TRBD2. The J call is in doubt because the DNA end fits TRBJ2-7 better. The CDR3 sequence is 15 residues long. CDR1 and CDR2 (germline): MNHNS, SASEGT.

This chain joins TRBV7-2 and TRBJ1-2, with a tentative D call TRBD1 (6 bases). With 0 bases removed from V and 2 bases from J, the gap between germline ends came to 7 bases. In germline, CDR1 is SGHTA, CDR2 FQGNSA. There are 14 residues in the CDR3. CDR3 sequence (DNA): TGTGCCAGCAGCTTAGCCGGACAGAACTATGGCTACACCTTC. Encoded protein: CASSLAGQNYGYTF.